These 13 T cell receptor beta chains share one sample of origin, sequenced in a study of vaccination effects on CD4 cells after COVID-19. Their recognized antigens are unknown. This table comes from immunoSEQ multiplex PCR, and its TCRdb copy is limited to in-frame clones, with some not included. The sample shows around 65,000 clones, around four fifths of them seen only once. Using viral peptide pools, the ViraFEST assay grew out antigen-specific CD4+ T cells prior to sequencing. Cultured cells yielded isolated CD4+ T cells after nine to ten days. Participants were given two doses of BNT162b2 or mRNA-1273 vaccine. The specimen comprised CD4+ T cells from PBMCs cultured with HCoV-229E spike peptides, sampled after COVID-19 vaccination. Source of these receptors: a human donor who received a COVID-19 vaccine.

The V gene is TRBV5-1, the J gene TRBJ2-2, with 9 nucleotides matching TRBD1. Germline V gene lookup returns CDR1 SGHRS and CDR2 YFSETQ. The ends lost 1 base at V and 5 bases at J; junction bases unmatched: 6. The CDR3 totals 16 residues. The CDR3 coding sequence is TGCGCCAGCAGCTTGCAGGGACAGGGTGGAACCGGGGAGCTGTTTTTT. Translated, it gives CASSLQGQGGTGELFF. Filled out from reference TRBV5-1 and TRBJ2-2, the complete variable domain reads KAGVTQTPRYLIKTRGQQVTLSCSPISGHRSVSWYQQTPGQGLQFLFEYFSETQRNKGNFPGRFSGRQFSNSRSEMNVSTLELGDSALYLCASSLQGQGGTGELFFGEGSRLTVL.

Only a few counts were recorded for this clone. The CDR3 loop reads CASSLDIGKVEQFF. The CDR3 coding sequence is TGCGCCAGCAGCTTGGATATCGGGAAGGTTGAGCAGTTCTTC. V usage is TRBV5-1 and J usage is TRBJ2-1; TRBD2 might be the D (5 bases). CDR3 size: 14 residues. Trimming shortened V by 0 bases and J by 9 bases, and 13 bases separated the two germline ends. Germline V lookup: CDR1 SGHRS, CDR2 YFSETQ.

The chain carries TRBV4-3 and TRBJ1-4; D is ambiguous. There are 17 residues in the CDR3. The germline V and J ends were trimmed by 1 base and 1 base, with 13 bases remaining between them. Germline loops: CDR1 LGHNA, CDR2 YSLEER. CDR3: CASSQAFGWVTNEKLFF. CDR3 coding DNA: TGCGCCAGCAGCCAAGCCTTTGGTTGGGTAACTAATGAAAAACTGTTTTTT.

The chain recombines TRBV5-6 with TRBJ1-6; no definite D call. This CDR3 has 17 residues. Looked up from germline, CDR1 is SGHDT and CDR2 is YYEEEE. V gave up 0 bases and J gave up 6 bases, with 16 bases separating them. CDR3 nucleotide sequence: TGTGCCAGCAGCTTGGGGGCTTCGAGGGAGGGTAATTCACCCCTCCACTTT. It codes for CASSLGASREGNSPLHF.

In this sample, this clone turned up a few times. The V call is TRBV3-1 (or the pseudogene TRBV3-2), the J call TRBJ1-6, with TRBD1 matching 7 bases. The V segment lost 6 bases and the J segment 10 bases; nucleotides outside the gene matches: 12. CDR3 size: 15 residues. CDR1 is LGHDT and CDR2 is YNNKEL in the germline V gene (reference sequence). The CDR3 DNA sequence: TGTGCCAGCAGGCCTTCGGGACAGCACGTATCACCCCTCCACTTT. Translating gives CASRPSGQHVSPLHF.

J is TRBJ2-3 and V is TRBV11-2; 7 nucleotides agree with TRBD2. Germline assignment: CDR1 SGHAT and CDR2 FQNNGV. This CDR3 has 14 residues. Trimming at V came to 6 bases and at J to 8 bases, leaving 11 bases not matched to a gene. CDR3 in DNA: TGTGCCAGCAGAGAGGTGGGGGGGACGGGTACGCAGTATTTT. It translates to CASREVGGTGTQYF. Full variable domain (missing parts from reference TRBV11-2 and TRBJ2-3): EAGVAQSPRYKIIEKRQSVAFWCNPISGHATLYWYQQILGQGPKLLIQFQNNGVVDDSQLPKDRFSAERLKGVDSTLKIQPAKLEDSAVYLCASREVGGTGTQYFGPGTRLTVL.

V and J are TRBV30 and TRBJ2-3; TRBD2 aligns across 9 bases. The germline V gene has CDR1 GTSNPN and CDR2 SVGIG (reference sequence). The V gene end was trimmed by 4 bases and the J gene end by 2 bases; junction bases not matched to a gene: 1. The CDR3 is 13 residues long. The CDR3 DNA reads as TGTGCCTGGACTAGCGGGAACACAGATACGCAGTATTTT. Translated: CAWTSGNTDTQYF.

The rearrangement links TRBV6-1 to TRBJ1-2, with 10 bases aligning to TRBD1. CDR1 is MNHNS, CDR2 SASEGT, per germline. Trimming cost V 4 bases and J 4 bases; bases outside gene matches: 9. The CDR3 spans 16 residues. The CDR3 spells CASSATGQGSPYGYTF. CDR3 sequence (DNA): TGTGCCAGCAGTGCGACGGGACAGGGGAGCCCCTATGGCTACACCTTC.

This rearrangement joins TRBV6-5 to TRBJ1-5; D is undetermined. CDR1 and CDR2 from the germline V gene are MNHEY and SVGAGI. V dropped 6 bases and J dropped 2 bases, with 8 bases sitting between them. The CDR3 spans 13 residues. CDR3 nucleotide sequence: TGTGCCAGCAGGATCTCCGGCAATCAGCCCCAGCATTTT. Translating gives CASRISGNQPQHF.

V and J are TRBV7-3 and TRBJ1-2; 7 bases are shared with TRBD1. Germline CDR1 and CDR2: SGHTA and FQGTGA. This CDR3 has 13 amino acids. The V segment lost 4 bases and the J segment 8 bases; nucleotides outside the gene matches: 7. This CDR3 reads CASSSDRWSGYTF. In DNA, the CDR3 is TGTGCCAGCAGCTCGGACAGGTGGTCGGGCTACACCTTC.

The CDR3 DNA follows: TGTGCCATCAGTGAAGGGACAGGGGCCTCTGGGGCCAACGTCCTGACTTTC. This translates into CAISEGTGASGANVLTF. The rearrangement links TRBV10-3 to TRBJ2-6, with 10 bases matching TRBD1. Germline trimming cut 3 bases from V and 0 bases from J; bases unmatched to any gene: 2. The germline gives CDR1 ENHRY, CDR2 SYGVKD. The length of the CDR3 is 17 residues.

The J gene is TRBJ1-2, the V gene TRBV29-1, with TRBD1 matching 7 bases. CDR1 is SQVTM and CDR2 is ANQGSEA in the germline V gene. The CDR3 is 13 amino acids. J was trimmed by 4 bases and V by 7 bases; bases with no gene match: 9. The CDR3 spells CSGIRQGSYGYTF. CDR3 DNA sequence: TGCAGCGGCATCAGACAGGGTAGCTATGGCTACACCTTC.

The V and J genes are TRBV2 and TRBJ1-5; the match to TRBD1 covers 9 bases. The CDR3 is 15 residues long. The germline gives CDR1 SNHLY, CDR2 FYNNEI. With 5 bases clipped from V and 6 bases from J, the junction kept 8 bases outside the gene matches. The CDR3 region has the DNA TGTGCCAGCAGTTTACTACAGGGGGCGGGTCAGCCCCAGCATTTT. This sequence encodes CASSLLQGAGQPQHF.